This T cell receptor beta chain derives from a study of shared clonotypes between healthy human individuals. Overall study findings and caveats: The study found about 5% of naive CD4 clonotypes shared across a handful of donors. Only blood was sampled; tissue repertoires likely differ.

The CDR3 runs to 16 residues. With 7 bases removed from V and 0 bases from J, the gap between germline ends came to 18 bases. Germline V lookup: CDR1 ENHRY, CDR2 SYGVKD. A word on this clone: The antigen is unknown.

Division of CD4+ cells produced a CD45RA+ naive subset and a CD45RA-negative memory subset. For every subset, genomic DNA was evenly distributed across several immunoSEQ plates. Generated by immunoSEQ multiplex PCR, the TCRdb table keeps only in-frame clones and is missing some. The table includes 2 million to 2.5 million clones, approximately 94% detected once. The rearrangement links TRBV10-3 to TRBJ1-2, with a weak D call TRBD1 (5 bases). The specimen sequenced was naive CD4+ T cells sorted from blood. Specified subset: CD45RA+ positively selected. The sequence came from a man aged 18 to 35 in good health. CDR3: CAITGGTSPANYGYTF. In DNA form, the CDR3 reads TGTGCCATCACGGGCGGGACTTCACCTGCTAACTATGGCTACACCTTC.